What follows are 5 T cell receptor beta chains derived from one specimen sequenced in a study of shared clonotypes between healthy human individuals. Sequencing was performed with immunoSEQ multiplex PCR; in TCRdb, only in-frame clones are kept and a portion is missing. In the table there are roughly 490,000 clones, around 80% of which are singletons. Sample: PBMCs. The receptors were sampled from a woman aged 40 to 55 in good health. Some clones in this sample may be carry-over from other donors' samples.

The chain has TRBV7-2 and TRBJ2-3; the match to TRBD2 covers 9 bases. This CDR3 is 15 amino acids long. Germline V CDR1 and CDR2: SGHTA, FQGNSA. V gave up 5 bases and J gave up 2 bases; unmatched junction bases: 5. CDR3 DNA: TGTGCCAGCAGCACCGCTAGCGGGGCCACAGATACGCAGTATTTT. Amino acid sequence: CASSTASGATDTQYF.

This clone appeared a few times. In DNA form, the CDR3 reads TGTGCCAGCAGTGAATGGGGGACAGGCAGCAATCAGCCCCAGCATTTT. It yields the protein CASSEWGTGSNQPQHF. V gene TRBV6-1 combines with J gene TRBJ1-5; 8 nucleotides line up with TRBD1. This CDR3 spans 16 amino acids. V shed 2 bases, J shed 1 base, and the junction held 4 bases outside the gene matches. Germline-derived CDR1 and CDR2 are MNHNS and SASEGT.

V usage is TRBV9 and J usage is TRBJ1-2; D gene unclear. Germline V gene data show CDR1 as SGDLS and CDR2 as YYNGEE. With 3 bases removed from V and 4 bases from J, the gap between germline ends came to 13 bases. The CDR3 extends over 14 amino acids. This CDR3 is CASSDRPGGYGYTF. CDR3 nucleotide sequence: TGTGCCAGCAGCGATCGTCCGGGTGGCTATGGCTACACCTTC.

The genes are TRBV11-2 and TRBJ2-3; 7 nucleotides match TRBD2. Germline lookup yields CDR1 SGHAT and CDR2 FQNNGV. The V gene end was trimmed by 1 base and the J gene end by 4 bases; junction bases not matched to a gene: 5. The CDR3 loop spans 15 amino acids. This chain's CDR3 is CASSLGSRGADTQYF. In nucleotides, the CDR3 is TGTGCCAGCAGCTTAGGCTCCCGGGGGGCAGATACGCAGTATTTT.

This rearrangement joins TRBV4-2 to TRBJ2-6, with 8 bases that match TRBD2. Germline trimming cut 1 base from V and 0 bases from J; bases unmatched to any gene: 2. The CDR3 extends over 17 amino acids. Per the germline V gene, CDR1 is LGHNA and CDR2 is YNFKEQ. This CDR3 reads CASSQGTSSSGANVLTF. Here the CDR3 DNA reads TGTGCCAGCAGCCAAGGGACTAGCAGCTCTGGGGCCAACGTCCTGACTTTC.